This TCR beta chain was recorded in a study of blood T cell repertoires in COVID-19. Study-level background: Sample material is recorded as cDNA or gDNA derived from T cells, B-cell-depleted T cells, or PBMCs.

Authors' data handling: From reference gene primer amplification, estimates of nucleated cell counts were derived. Sequencing was performed with immunoSEQ multiplex PCR; in TCRdb, only in-frame clones are kept and a portion is missing. That table is the source of V, J and clone size, and D and trimming were worked out from the DNA. The sample yields a few hundred thousand clones, roughly 80% seen once. Cohort placement rested on clinical history that participants reported themselves. This CDR3 contains 17 residues. With V trimmed by 5 bases and J by 0 bases, 10 bases remained unmatched. The germline gives CDR1 SGHRS, CDR2 YFSETQ.

The genes are TRBV5-1 and TRBJ1-4, with TRBD1 identical over 7 bases. The receptor's source is a woman aged 40 to 50 with acute COVID-19. The specimen was PBMCs or T cells enriched from blood (not recorded which). The CDR3, as DNA: TGCGCCAGCAGGGCCCAACCCACAGGGGCAACTAATGAAAAACTGTTTTTT. Encoded protein: CASRAQPTGATNEKLFF. Full variable domain (missing parts from reference TRBV5-1 and TRBJ1-4): KAGVTQTPRYLIKTRGQQVTLSCSPISGHRSVSWYQQTPGQGLQFLFEYFSETQRNKGNFPGRFSGRQFSNSRSEMNVSTLELGDSALYLCASRAQPTGATNEKLFFGSGTQLSVL.